These T cell receptor beta chains were read from a single sample in a study of T-cell memory formation after mild COVID-19. TCRdb re-called the 5' RACE reads through MiXCR, storing one row per CDR3 protein. The table has about 430,000 distinct CDR3 sequences, more than 15% seen once; the top ten hold about 22%. The sample consisted of PBMCs or a T cell subset sorted from them (not recorded which). These receptors all come from a man in his late teens or twenties who had mild COVID-19 (a few samples of this study predate the infection). Cell type and time point are not known. CDR3s include the opening cysteine and the closing phenylalanine or tryptophan. D genes are given only for firm matches. The size field is filled for only some rows; it gives once, few, many or a size class.

clone_size | d_call | j_call | v_call | cdr3_nt | cdr3_aa
. | . | TRBJ2-5 | TRBV9 | TGTGCCAGCAGCGTAGTTGGGGGGCCGGGAGAGACCCAGTACTTC | CASSVVGGPGETQYF
few | TRBD2 | TRBJ2-1 | TRBV7-2 | TGTGCCAGCAGCCCTCGACTAGCGGGGTGGTACAATGAGCAGTTCTTC | CASSPRLAGWYNEQFF
few | . | TRBJ1-5 | TRBV20-1 | TGCAGTGCTGGAGGGTGGAATCAGCCCCAGCATTTT | CSAGGWNQPQHF
. | . | TRBJ2-7 | TRBV7-6 | TGTGCCAGCAGCGACGGGGGTAGCGGCGTCGAGCAGTACTTC | CASSDGGSGVEQYF
. | . | TRBJ2-7 | TRBV4-2 | TGTGCCAGCAGCCAAGAACTAGGGACTCGCGAGCAGTACTTC | CASSQELGTREQYF
. | . | TRBJ2-5 | TRBV15 | TGTGCCACCAGCGAAGGGCAGGGAAGGTACCAAGAGACCCAGTACTTC | CATSEGQGRYQETQYF
many | TRBD2 | TRBJ2-3 | TRBV7-3 | TGTGCCAGCAGCCTAGCGGGGGGAAACACAGATACGCAGTATTTT | CASSLAGGNTDTQYF
few | . | TRBJ1-1 | TRBV6-2/TRBV6-3 | TGTGCCAGCAGTCTCGGACCTTGGACTGAAGCTTTCTTT | CASSLGPWTEAFF
. | . | TRBJ2-5 | TRBV24-1 | TGTGCCACCAGTGATCTGGGTCAGGAAGACCAAGAGACCCAGTACTTC | CATSDLGQEDQETQYF
. | TRBD1 | TRBJ1-3 | TRBV9 | TGTGCCAGCAGCGCCGGGACAGGGGTTGGAAACACCATATATTTT | CASSAGTGVGNTIYF
. | TRBD2 | TRBJ2-1 | TRBV4-1 | TGCGCCAGCAGCCAAGGGAGAGGACTAGCGGACAATGAGCAGTTCTTC | CASSQGRGLADNEQFF
few | TRBD2 | TRBJ2-1 | TRBV6-4 | TGTGCCAGCAGTGACCGACTAGCGGGGGGTGTTGAGCAGTTCTTC | CASSDRLAGGVEQFF
many | . | TRBJ2-1 | TRBV7-2 | TGTGCCAGCAGCCCACGAGAGGGGGAGCAGTTCTTC | CASSPREGEQFF
few | TRBD1 | TRBJ1-4 | TRBV7-9 | TGTGCCAGCAGCCACCGACAGGGGAATGAAAAACTGTTTTTT | CASSHRQGNEKLFF
few | TRBD2 | TRBJ2-2 | TRBV7-2 | TGTGCCAGCAGCCCAACTAGCGGGGGGGCCCACGGGGAGCTGTTTTTT | CASSPTSGGAHGELFF
few | TRBD1 | TRBJ2-3 | TRBV29-1 | TGCAGCGTTGAAGATCCGGACAGGCGCACAGATACGCAGTATTTT | CSVEDPDRRTDTQYF
. | TRBD2 | TRBJ2-3 | TRBV5-4 | TGTGCCAGCCTCGAGGGAGCGGGGAGCACAGATACGCAGTATTTT | CASLEGAGSTDTQYF
. | . | TRBJ1-2 | TRBV20-1 | TGCAGTGTGGCGGGGGACTATGGCTACACCTTC | CSVAGDYGYTF
few | TRBD2 | TRBJ2-1 | TRBV27 | TGTGCCAGCAGAATGACTAGCGGGTACTCCTACAATGAGCAGTTCTTC | CASRMTSGYSYNEQFF
. | TRBD1 | TRBJ2-1 | TRBV20-1 | TGCAGTGCTAGGATGGGGGACAGGGGTGCTCGAGAGCAGTTCTTC | CSARMGDRGAREQFF
. | . | TRBJ1-2 | TRBV7-9 | TGTGCCAGCAGCTTTCCCTTAGTAGGTCCTAACTATGGCTACACCTTC | CASSFPLVGPNYGYTF
few | TRBD2 | TRBJ2-3 | TRBV7-9 | TGTGCCAGCAGCCCGGGGGCGGGGGGCCCAGATACGCAGTATTTT | CASSPGAGGPDTQYF
few | . | TRBJ1-6 | TRBV7-9 | TGTGCCAGCAGCCGTGTCGGGGGTTTAGGATCGTACGGGGGGATGGATTCACCCCTCCACTTT | CASSRVGGLGSYGGMDSPLHF
. | . | TRBJ1-5 | TRBV6-1 | TGTGCCAGCACAGGGGTTTCGGATGGCCAGCCCCAGCATTTT | CASTGVSDGQPQHF
few | . | TRBJ2-1 | TRBV2 | TGTGCCAGCAGGGCTGACGGGGGTGATTACAATGAGCAGTTCTTC | CASRADGGDYNEQFF
few | TRBD2 | TRBJ2-1 | TRBV7-2 | TGTGCCAGCAGCCCTCCGGGGGGTGAGCAGTTCTTC | CASSPPGGEQFF
few | TRBD2 | TRBJ2-5 | TRBV7-6 | TGTGCCAGCAGCCTAAAGGCTAGCGGGGGCTACCAAGAGACCCAGTACTTC | CASSLKASGGYQETQYF
. | . | TRBJ1-4 | TRBV12-3/TRBV12-4 | TGTGCCAGCAGTTCTTACAGCAAACTGTTTTTT | CASSSYSKLFF
. | . | TRBJ2-5 | TRBV29-1 | TGCAGCGTTAACAGGGTAGGGCACCAAGAGACCCAGTACTTC | CSVNRVGHQETQYF
many | TRBD1 | TRBJ2-2 | TRBV5-1 | TGCGCCAGCAGTCAGAGAGGGACAGTCACCGGGGAGCTGTTTTTT | CASSQRGTVTGELFF
. | TRBD1 | TRBJ2-5 | TRBV6-5 | TGTGCCAGCAGTTCACCGACAGGGGAAGAGACCCAGTACTTC | CASSSPTGEETQYF
. | . | TRBJ1-6 | TRBV5-1 | TGCGCCAGCAGCTTGGTACCGGGGAGTAATTCACCCCTCCACTTT | CASSLVPGSNSPLHF
. | TRBD1 | TRBJ2-2 | TRBV28 | TGTGCCAGCAGTTTCGGGACAGGGGAGGTCGGGGAGCTGTTTTTT | CASSFGTGEVGELFF
many | . | TRBJ2-2 | TRBV7-2 | TGTGCCAGCAGCTTAGCGGGGCCCACCGGGGAGCTGTTTTTT | CASSLAGPTGELFF
. | . | TRBJ1-5 | TRBV7-6 | TGTGCCAGCAGCTTCTCCCCTGGGAAGCCCCAGCATTTT | CASSFSPGKPQHF
. | . | TRBJ1-2 | TRBV19 | TGTGCCAGTAGCCACTATCCCCCCCGGGTAGGGGGTGGCTACACCTTC | CASSHYPPRVGGGYTF
. | . | TRBJ1-2 | TRBV6-1 | TGTGCCAGCAGTGACCGGCGAGATGGCTACACCTTC | CASSDRRDGYTF